Listed below are T cell receptor beta chains from one sample, sequenced in a study of blood T cell repertoires in COVID-19. Clones were sequenced by immunoSEQ multiplex PCR, and TCRdb holds only the in-frame ones, with some missing. The sample shows tens of thousands of clones, around three quarters of them seen only once. Sequencing was performed on peripheral blood. The receptors shown here come from a man aged 60 to 69 with acute or convalescent COVID-19. The CDR3 runs from the conserved cysteine through the conserved F or W. The order of the fields is V gene, D gene, J gene, clone size, CDR3 protein, CDR3 DNA. A D gene is named only where the DNA matches it firmly. Clone size is not always given. Where it is, it says once, few, many or a class for expanded clones.

TRBV7-9	.	TRBJ1-1	.	CASTLGDEAFF	TGTGCCAGCACCCTGGGCGACGAAGCTTTCTTT
TRBV4-2	TRBD1	TRBJ2-3	.	CASSQGQGAADTQYF	TGTGCCAGCAGCCAAGGTCAGGGGGCAGCGGATACGCAGTATTTT
TRBV11-3	.	TRBJ2-2	.	CASSPWGDTGELFF	TGTGCCAGCAGCCCCTGGGGGGACACCGGGGAGCTGTTTTTT
TRBV2	.	TRBJ2-1	.	CASKWSSGLDEQFF	TGTGCCAGCAAATGGTCCTCTGGGCTGGATGAGCAGTTCTTC
TRBV11-2	.	TRBJ2-7	.	CASSLGFAASYEQYF	TGTGCCAGCAGCTTAGGGTTCGCGGCCTCTTACGAGCAGTACTTC
TRBV14	TRBD2	TRBJ2-1	.	CASCLLAGGRNEQFF	TGTGCCAGCTGCCTTCTAGCGGGAGGGCGTAATGAGCAGTTCTTC
TRBV4-2	.	TRBJ2-7	.	CASSQESGNEQYF	TGTGCCAGCAGCCAAGAATCAGGGAACGAGCAGTACTTC
TRBV19	.	TRBJ2-7	.	CASSRAEGEQYF	TGTGCCAGTAGCCGGGCCGAGGGTGAGCAGTACTTC
TRBV11-3	TRBD1	TRBJ2-1	.	CASSTTGKPLNEQFF	TGTGCCAGCAGCACGACAGGGAAACCACTAAATGAGCAGTTCTTC
TRBV5-4	TRBD2	TRBJ2-3	.	CASSFSGTDTQYF	TGTGCCAGCAGCTTTAGCGGGACAGATACGCAGTATTTT
TRBV7-9	.	TRBJ2-5	.	CASSLGSAREETQYF	TGTGCCAGCAGCTTAGGGTCCGCCCGGGAAGAGACCCAGTACTTC
TRBV4-1	TRBD1	TRBJ1-1	.	CASSRTGAAEAFF	TGCGCCAGCAGCCGAACAGGGGCTGCTGAAGCTTTCTTT
TRBV19	TRBD2	TRBJ2-2	few	CASSTMFSGVGELFF	TGTGCCAGTAGTACCATGTTCAGCGGGGTCGGGGAGCTGTTTTTT
TRBV28	TRBD2	TRBJ2-3	few	CASRQPLAGVGDTQYF	TGTGCCAGCAGGCAACCCCTAGCGGGAGTGGGAGATACGCAGTATTTT
TRBV5-4	TRBD2	TRBJ2-1	.	CASSLGTSGSREQFF	TGTGCCAGCAGCTTGGGGACTAGCGGGAGTCGCGAGCAGTTCTTC
TRBV9	.	TRBJ2-7	.	CASSPPGYYEQYF	TGTGCCAGCAGCCCCCCGGGGTACTACGAGCAGTACTTC
TRBV28	.	TRBJ2-1	.	CASSRQGSGAYNEQFF	TGTGCCAGCAGTCGACAGGGTTCGGGGGCCTACAATGAGCAGTTCTTC
TRBV7-8	TRBD2	TRBJ2-3	.	CASSLVGLAGLGTQYF	TGTGCCAGCAGCTTAGTAGGGCTAGCGGGACTAGGTACGCAGTATTTT
TRBV5-1	TRBD1	TRBJ2-7	.	CASSSAQGTPRTYEQYF	TGCGCCAGCAGCTCCGCACAGGGGACGCCTCGTACCTACGAGCAGTACTTC
TRBV27	.	TRBJ1-5	.	CASSLFFGFQPQHF	TGTGCCAGCAGTTTATTTTTCGGGTTTCAGCCCCAGCATTTT
TRBV7-2	TRBD1	TRBJ1-1	few	CASSLVHLGTGGTEAFF	TGTGCCAGCAGCTTAGTTCATTTGGGGACAGGGGGCACTGAAGCTTTCTTT
TRBV10-3	.	TRBJ1-2	.	CAISGSGEAWGYTF	TGTGCCATCAGTGGCTCGGGGGAGGCATGGGGCTACACCTTC
TRBV28	.	TRBJ1-2	.	CASRRFEGSVRSGYTF	TGTGCCAGCAGACGTTTTGAGGGAAGTGTTCGCAGTGGCTACACCTTC
TRBV7-6	TRBD1	TRBJ2-2	.	CASSFRGTDGELFF	TGTGCCAGCAGCTTCAGGGGGACGGACGGGGAGCTGTTTTTT
TRBV28	.	TRBJ2-5	.	CASSNLGGESQYF	TGTGCCAGCAGTAACCTAGGAGGGGAGAGCCAGTACTTC
TRBV19	.	TRBJ2-5	once	CASSIALREETQYF	TGTGCCAGTAGTATAGCGCTGAGGGAAGAGACCCAGTACTTC
TRBV29-1	.	TRBJ2-5	.	CSVEDLGAGETQYF	TGCAGCGTTGAAGATTTAGGAGCGGGAGAGACCCAGTACTTC
TRBV6-5	.	TRBJ2-1	.	CASSPRLGREQFF	TGTGCCAGCAGCCCCCGACTGGGGCGGGAGCAGTTCTTC
TRBV7-2	TRBD1	TRBJ2-2	once	CASSLVGQGSLAGTGELFF	TGTGCCAGCAGCTTAGTGGGACAGGGTTCTTTAGCCGGCACCGGGGAGCTGTTTTTT
TRBV7-2	.	TRBJ2-2	.	CASSLTRTGELFF	TGTGCCAGCAGCTTAACGCGCACCGGGGAGCTGTTTTTT
TRBV6-2/TRBV6-3	TRBD1	TRBJ2-5	.	CASSFDRGQETQYF	TGTGCCAGCAGTTTCGACAGGGGGCAAGAGACCCAGTACTTC
TRBV18	TRBD1	TRBJ2-1	once	CATTVRVGQGAISYNEQFF	TGTGCCACAACCGTTCGGGTCGGCCAGGGGGCCATCTCCTACAATGAGCAGTTCTTC
TRBV19	.	TRBJ2-5	.	CASSMPPSQETQYF	TGTGCCAGTAGTATGCCCCCCAGCCAAGAGACCCAGTACTTC
TRBV7-8	.	TRBJ2-3	.	CASSVTSTDTQYF	TGTGCCAGCAGCGTCACTAGCACAGATACGCAGTATTTT
TRBV11-2	.	TRBJ2-6	once	CASSLLLAGASGANVLTF	TGTGCCAGCAGCTTATTATTGGCGGGGGCCTCTGGGGCCAACGTCCTGACTTTC
TRBV28	.	TRBJ1-1	.	CASSPLRAIMNTEAFF	TGTGCCAGCAGTCCTCTGAGAGCCATCATGAACACTGAAGCTTTCTTT
TRBV9	.	TRBJ1-5	.	CASSVGAQGYQPQHF	TGTGCCAGCAGCGTAGGGGCTCAGGGGTATCAGCCCCAGCATTTT
TRBV28	.	TRBJ2-1	.	CASSLSRLGEQFF	TGTGCCAGCAGTTTATCCCGACTAGGAGAGCAGTTCTTC
TRBV3-1/TRBV3-2	.	TRBJ1-1	few	CASRSGERRTEAFF	TGTGCCAGCAGGTCGGGGGAGAGGAGGACTGAAGCTTTCTTT
TRBV7-2	.	TRBJ1-6	.	CASSLARTDTSGSPLHF	TGTGCCAGCAGCTTAGCAAGGACAGACACCTCTGGTTCACCCCTCCACTTT
TRBV28	TRBD1	TRBJ2-7	.	CASSLRGRGQYEQYF	TGTGCCAGCAGTTTAAGGGGCAGGGGGCAGTACGAGCAGTACTTC
TRBV2	.	TRBJ1-3	.	CASSGGHNTIYF	TGTGCCAGCAGTGGGGGCCATAACACCATATATTTT
TRBV10-1	TRBD2	TRBJ2-7	few	CASSDGAGDTYEQYF	TGCGCCAGCAGTGATGGCGCGGGGGATACCTACGAGCAGTACTTC
TRBV19	.	TRBJ2-2	.	CASTPDYTGELFF	TGTGCCAGTACCCCGGACTACACCGGGGAGCTGTTTTTT
TRBV27	TRBD1	TRBJ1-1	.	CASSLSVETGIPLTEAFF	TGTGCCAGCAGTTTATCAGTTGAGACAGGGATACCGTTGACTGAAGCTTTCTTT
TRBV19	TRBD1	TRBJ1-1	few	CASRRDRGTEAFF	TGTGCCAGTAGAAGGGACAGGGGAACTGAAGCTTTCTTT